This TCR beta chain was identified in a study of cytomegalovirus exposure and HLA in healthy donors. Study-wide findings and caveats: Several V segments, TRBV6-2 and TRBV6-3 among them, could not be told apart and were dropped. An analysis done earlier found most TCR beta V segments productive about 87% or about 30% of the time.

Comment on this clone: Its antigen is not known.

The PCR employed 60 Vbeta primers together with 13 Jbeta primers. The repertoire was sequenced with immunoSEQ multiplex PCR; TCRdb's copy has only in-frame clones and lacks some. The sample yields some 190,000 clones, about 77% seen once. Germline lookup yields CDR1 MNHEY and CDR2 SMNVEV (reference sequence). The length of the CDR3 is 16 residues. J was trimmed by 3 bases and V by 6 bases; bases with no gene match: 9. This sequence originates from a man aged 30 to 45 in good health and CMV-seropositive. The chain is built from TRBV27 and TRBJ2-7; 12 bases match TRBD2. The source material was PBMCs. The DNA for the CDR3 is TGTGCCAGCAGATTCCTAGCGGGGGGGCCTTACTACGAGCAGTACTTC. Translation: CASRFLAGGPYYEQYF.